The next 27 T cell receptor beta chains were all read from a single sample in a study of T-cell reconstitution after alpha-beta-depleted transplantation in children. Unique molecular identifiers were incorporated into the prepared TCRbeta library. TCRdb ran MiXCR on the PCR reads and lists one entry per CDR3 protein. The repertoire includes roughly 100,000 distinct CDR3 sequences, 6.5% to 8.5% of them detected once, and approximately 7.2% sits in the top ten. Specimen: PBMCs from the stem cell graft donor, collected from the stem cell graft. Every receptor here comes from a human donor who donated a stem cell graft to a child with congenital amegakaryocytic thrombocytopenia.

This clonotype was detected many times. V and J are TRBV7-3 and TRBJ2-3; 13 bases fit TRBD2. Germline loops: CDR1 SGHTA, CDR2 FQGTGA. The CDR3 spans 17 residues. V was clipped by 4 bases and J by 0 bases; unmatched bases: 4. The CDR3 sequence: CASSSGLAGASTDTQYF. The CDR3 DNA is TGTGCCAGCAGCTCCGGACTAGCGGGAGCTAGCACAGATACGCAGTATTTT.

There are many counts of this clonotype. The chain is built from TRBV3-1 and TRBJ1-3; possibly TRBD1 for D (5 bases). Trimming took 4 bases from V and 2 from J, leaving 12 bases between them. Looked up from germline, CDR1 is LGHDT and CDR2 is YNNKEL (reference sequence). The CDR3 runs to 15 residues. The CDR3 spells CASSRDLRAGNTIYF. The CDR3 DNA reads as TGTGCCAGCAGCCGGGACCTCAGGGCTGGAAACACCATATATTTT. Filled out from reference TRBV3-1 and TRBJ1-3, the complete variable domain reads DTAVSQTPKYLVTQMGNDKSIKCEQNLGHDTMYWYKQDSKKFLKIMFSYNNKELIINETVPNRFSPKSPDKAHLNLHINSLELGDSAVYFCASSRDLRAGNTIYFGEGSWLTVV.

This clonotype showed up many times. The chain carries TRBV7-9 and TRBJ2-7, with D possibly being TRBD2 (6 bases). The length of the CDR3 is 15 residues. V was cut by 4 bases and J by 1 base, with 14 bases left in between. In germline, CDR1 is SEHNR, CDR2 FQNEAQ (reference sequence). CDR3 nucleotide sequence: TGTGCCAGCAGCTCCGGGGGACGAGTATCCTACGAGCAGTACTTC. It is translated as CASSSGGRVSYEQYF.

On this clonotype: A much larger clone differs by one base, so this may be a read error. This chain uses TRBV5-1 with TRBJ2-7; 9 bases fit TRBD1. This CDR3 is built from 17 residues. Germline V gene lookup returns CDR1 SGHRS and CDR2 YFSETQ. The CDR3, as DNA: TGCGCCAGCAGCTTGCATGAAATCGGGACAGGGTCCTACGACCAGTACTTC. Translated: CASSLHEIGTGSYDQYF.

In this sample, this clonotype turned up many times. V usage is TRBV20-1 and J usage is TRBJ2-5; TRBD1 matches at 7 bases. The J segment lost 2 bases and the V segment lost 7 bases, leaving 7 bases of the junction unmatched. This CDR3 has 13 amino acids. Germline-derived CDR1 and CDR2 are DFQATT and SNEGSKA (reference sequence). CDR3 residues: CSVSDRQQETQYF. The CDR3 region has the DNA TGCAGTGTCTCGGACAGGCAACAAGAGACCCAGTACTTC.

Many counts were recorded for this clonotype. This chain links TRBV5-5 with TRBJ1-1; TRBD1 matches at 9 bases. CDR1 and CDR2 (germline): SGHKS, YYEKEE (reference sequence). CDR3 length equals 15 residues. With 1 base clipped from V and 5 bases from J, the junction kept 6 bases outside the gene matches. The CDR3 nucleotides read TGTGCCAGCAGCTTGCTGACAGGGGGGCGAACTGAAGCTTTCTTT. This sequence encodes CASSLLTGGRTEAFF.

In its sample, this clonotype was seen many times. The chain links TRBV20-1 to TRBJ2-4; 9 bases align to TRBD1. Germline CDR1 reads DFQATT; CDR2 reads SNEGSKA (reference sequence). This CDR3 is 15 amino acids long. J lost 5 bases, V lost 3 bases, and 8 bases had no gene match. CDR3 in amino acids: CSASRLGQGQNIQYF. Written as DNA, the CDR3 is TGCAGTGCTAGCAGATTGGGACAGGGCCAAAACATTCAGTACTTC.

This chain joins TRBV6-5 and TRBJ2-3, with TRBD1 identical over 9 bases. The V and J ends lost 4 bases and 9 bases, in that order; junction bases with no gene match: 8. The CDR3 consists of 14 residues. Germline loops: CDR1 MNHEY, CDR2 SVGAGI. The CDR3 loop is CASSLGQGMGTQYF. CDR3 nucleotide sequence: TGTGCCAGCAGTTTGGGACAGGGAATGGGAACGCAGTATTTT.

In its sample, this clonotype was seen many times. This chain links TRBV5-5 with TRBJ1-1; D uncertain. The V end was cut by 2 bases, the J end by 2 bases, with 7 bases between. Germline values: CDR1 SGHKS, CDR2 YYEKEE (reference sequence). The CDR3 consists of 13 residues. The chain's CDR3 is CASSFGSNTEAFF. Here the CDR3 DNA reads TGTGCCAGCAGCTTCGGATCAAACACTGAAGCTTTCTTT.

At least ten counts were recorded for this clonotype. Here the CDR3 reads CASSFGVQQGHEQFF. CDR3 sequence (DNA): TGTGCCAGCAGTTTTGGGGTTCAACAGGGGCATGAGCAGTTCTTC. The chain uses TRBV12-3 or TRBV12-4 and TRBJ2-1, with TRBD1 matching 7 bases. Germline trimming cut 3 bases from V and 8 bases from J; bases unmatched to any gene: 10. CDR3 length: 15 residues.

This clonotype appeared many times. CDR3: CASSLEGFYGYTF. The CDR3 DNA is TGTGCCAGCAGTTTAGAAGGATTCTATGGCTACACCTTC. This chain uses TRBV12-3 or TRBV12-4 with TRBJ1-2; no definite D call. This CDR3 comprises 13 residues. Trimming shortened V by 1 base and J by 4 bases, and 7 bases separated the two germline ends.

CDR3 in amino acids: CSVEDGWGNTDTQYF. The CDR3 nucleotides are TGCAGCGTTGAAGATGGTTGGGGAAACACAGATACGCAGTATTTT. The genes are TRBV29-1 and TRBJ2-3; no reliable D call. The CDR3 has 15 residues. V shed 0 bases and J shed 2 bases, with 12 bases lying between them. Germline CDR1 and CDR2: SQVTM and ANQGSEA.

This clonotype was counted at least ten times. The rearrangement links TRBV7-6 to TRBJ2-3, with D possibly being TRBD2 (6 bases). The CDR3 runs 12 residues. Germline CDR1 and CDR2: SGHVS and FNYEAQ. The V and J ends lost 5 bases and 6 bases respectively, with 9 bases between them. Here the CDR3 reads CASSSRGDTQYF. The CDR3 nucleotides read TGTGCCAGCAGCAGCCGGGGGGATACGCAGTATTTT.

This clonotype was counted many times. This sequence joins TRBV11-3 and TRBJ2-1; no firm D call. Trimming stripped 2 bases from V and 7 bases from J, with 9 bases between. CDR1 is SGHNT, CDR2 YENEEA, per germline. This CDR3 has 13 residues. The CDR3 DNA follows: TGTGCCAGCAGCTTAATGGGCGGTAATGAGCAGTTCTTC. Amino acids: CASSLMGGNEQFF.

This clonotype was seen repeatedly, ten times or more. This chain links TRBV14 with TRBJ1-6; D is unresolved. The germline CDR1 and CDR2 sequences are SGHDN and FVKESK. The CDR3 length is 14 residues. Between the trimmed V and J ends, which lost 0 bases and 10 bases, there was a span of 10 bases. The CDR3 reads CASSQDRGESPLHF. As DNA, the CDR3 is TGTGCCAGCAGCCAAGATAGAGGCGAATCACCCCTCCACTTT. Looking up the rest from reference TRBV14 and TRBJ1-6 gives the full variable domain: EAGVTQFPSHSVIEKGQTVTLRCDPISGHDNLYWYRRVMGKEIKFLLHFVKESKQDESGMPNNRFLAERTGGTYSTLKVQPAELEDSGVYFCASSQDRGESPLHFGNGTRLTVT.

This clonotype appeared many times. The rearrangement links TRBV12-3 or TRBV12-4 to TRBJ2-4; TRBD2 aligns across 14 bases. The CDR3 loop spans 16 amino acids. J lost 10 bases, V lost 0 bases, and 5 bases had no gene match. The CDR3 DNA reads TGTGCCAGCAGTTTAGCGGCGGGACTAGCGGGAGCAATTCAGTACTTC. Protein: CASSLAAGLAGAIQYF.

This clonotype was recorded at least ten times. The V call is TRBV12-3 or TRBV12-4, the J call TRBJ2-1; 9 bases agree with TRBD2. The CDR3 totals 16 residues. Losses at the gene ends were 5 bases for V and 8 bases for J; bases not matched to a gene: 13. CDR3 region: CASSPLAGGPNDEQFF. In nucleotides, the CDR3 is TGTGCCAGCAGTCCCCTCGCGGGGGGGCCTAACGATGAGCAGTTCTTC.

This clonotype was observed at least ten times. The chain combines TRBV6-5 with TRBJ2-1; 13 nucleotides line up with TRBD2. The CDR3 length is 15 residues. J was trimmed by 10 bases and V by 8 bases; bases with no gene match: 11. Germline V lookup: CDR1 MNHEY, CDR2 SVGAGI. CDR3 nucleotides: TGTGCCAGCGGAACTAACGGACTAGCGGGAGAGGAGCAGTTCTTC. Translation: CASGTNGLAGEEQFF.

This clonotype was counted ten times or more. This chain uses TRBV20-1 with TRBJ2-7; maybe TRBD2 (6 bases). This CDR3 region has 12 residues. Germline CDR1 DFQATT, CDR2 SNEGSKA (reference sequence). The V end lost 4 bases, the J end lost 4 bases, and 11 bases lay between the germline ends. In DNA form, the CDR3 reads TGCAGTGCTACCGGGAGAGATTACGAGCAGTACTTC. It translates to CSATGRDYEQYF.

In its sample, this clonotype was seen many times. The chain uses TRBV28 and TRBJ1-6; D ambiguous. V lost 3 bases and J lost 3, with 9 bases in between. Germline-derived CDR1 and CDR2 are MDHEN and SYDVKM. The CDR3 is 15 residues long. For the CDR3, the DNA is TGTGCCAGCAGTTTGGGCCAGATCTATAATTCACCCCTCCACTTT. Amino acid sequence: CASSLGQIYNSPLHF.

This clonotype was observed many times. The gene calls are TRBV27 and TRBJ1-1; D ambiguous. This CDR3 has 13 residues. The germline V gene encodes CDR1 MNHEY and CDR2 SMNVEV (reference sequence). V lost 6 bases and J 1 base, leaving 9 bases between the germline ends. CDR3 in DNA: TGTGCCAGCAGATGGACCGGGAACACTGAAGCTTTCTTT. It codes for CASRWTGNTEAFF.

V and J are TRBV20-1 and TRBJ1-1; 7 bases line up with TRBD1. Looked up from germline, CDR1 is DFQATT and CDR2 is SNEGSKA (reference sequence). CDR3 length: 12 amino acids. J lost 3 bases, V lost 2 bases, and 0 bases had no gene match. As DNA, the CDR3 is TGCAGTGCTAGACAGGGGGACACTGAAGCTTTCTTT. Translation: CSARQGDTEAFF.

The chain joins TRBV6-5 to TRBJ2-1, with D tentatively TRBD1 (7 bases). The CDR3 extends over 13 amino acids. Germline CDR1 is MNHEY and CDR2 is SVGAGI. Trimming removed 1 base at V and 8 bases at J, with 9 bases between. The CDR3 loop is CASSYWRGHEQFF. In DNA, the CDR3 is TGTGCCAGCAGTTACTGGAGGGGGCATGAGCAGTTCTTC.

This clonotype was seen at least ten times. The chain employs TRBV20-1 and TRBJ1-2, with D perhaps TRBD1 (6 bases). CDR1 is DFQATT and CDR2 is SNEGSKA in the germline V gene (reference sequence). Deletions cut 3 bases from V and 3 bases from J, with 11 bases between. This CDR3 has 13 residues. CDR3 residues: CSASPGDDYGYTF. CDR3 bases: TGCAGTGCTAGTCCAGGGGACGACTATGGCTACACCTTC.

At least ten counts were recorded for this clonotype. The rearrangement uses TRBV7-2 and TRBJ2-7; 8 nucleotides line up with TRBD2. Germline V gene sequence: CDR1 SGHTA, CDR2 FQGNSA. V was pared by 3 bases and J by 0 bases, with 10 bases of the junction left unmatched. The CDR3 contains 17 residues. CDR3 sequence reads: CASSFLAGSGRSYEQYF. For the CDR3, the DNA is TGTGCCAGCAGCTTTCTAGCGGGCTCTGGCCGCTCCTACGAGCAGTACTTC. The full variable domain, completed using reference TRBV7-2 and TRBJ2-7, is GAGVSQSPSNKVTEKGKDVELRCDPISGHTALYWYRQSLGQGLEFLIYFQGNSAPDKSGLPSDRFSAERTGGSVSTLTIQRTQQEDSAVYLCASSFLAGSGRSYEQYFGPGTRLTVT.

This clonotype has more than one count but fewer than ten. The gene calls are TRBV18 and TRBJ2-1; 9 bases are shared with TRBD2. This CDR3 contains 15 residues. V trimming: 3 bases; J trimming: 3 bases; junction bases outside the gene matches: 3. Germline lookup yields CDR1 KGHSH and CDR2 LQKENI. The CDR3 DNA reads as TGTGCCAGCTCACCCGCGGGGGGGCTCTACAATGAGCAGTTCTTC. Translated: CASSPAGGLYNEQFF.

This clonotype has at least ten counts. The J gene is TRBJ2-3, the V gene TRBV10-3, with D possibly being TRBD1 (5 bases). V dropped 4 bases and J dropped 7 bases, with 12 bases sitting between them. CDR3 length equals 13 residues. CDR1 and CDR2 from the germline V gene are ENHRY and SYGVKD. The CDR3 coding sequence is TGTGCCATCAGTGGGACATCCCGGAATACGCAGTATTTT. As protein: CAISGTSRNTQYF.